This TCR beta chain was obtained from a study of T cell responses to AZD1222 COVID-19 vaccine. Notes on the study in general: With two AZD1222 doses given, Spike-specific TCR breadth and depth both rose. The study identified only 6 or 7 AZD1222 recipients as seropositive at baseline. In a largely white British group with more females than males, clonal diversity was possibly underestimated. All repertoire sampling was performed exclusively after the peak T cell response.

Points on this clone: The antigen remains unidentified.

Trimming pared 1 base from V and 6 bases from J, leaving 4 bases between. The CDR3 consists of 12 residues. Germline CDR1 reads SGHAT; CDR2 reads FQNNGV. Assay: immunoSEQ multiplex PCR; the TCRdb copy retains only in-frame clones and omits some. The sample has under 150,000 clones, 85% to 95% seen once. The specimen was peripheral blood, collected on day 0 of AZD1222 vaccination. J is TRBJ1-3 and V is TRBV11-2, with no clear D. The clonotype originates from an adult in good health. In nucleotides, the CDR3 is TGTGCCAGCAGCTTAGGCCAAAACACCATATATTTT. This gives the protein CASSLGQNTIYF.